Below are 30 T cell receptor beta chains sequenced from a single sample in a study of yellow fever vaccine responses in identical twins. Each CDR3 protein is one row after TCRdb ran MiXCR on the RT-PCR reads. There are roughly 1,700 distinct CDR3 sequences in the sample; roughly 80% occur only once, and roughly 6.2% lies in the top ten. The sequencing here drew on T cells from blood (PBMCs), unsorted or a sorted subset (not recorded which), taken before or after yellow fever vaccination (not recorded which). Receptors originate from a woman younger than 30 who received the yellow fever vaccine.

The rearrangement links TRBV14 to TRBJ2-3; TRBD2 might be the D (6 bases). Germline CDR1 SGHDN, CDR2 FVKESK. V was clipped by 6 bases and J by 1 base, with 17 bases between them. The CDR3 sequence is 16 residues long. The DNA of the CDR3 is TGTGCCAGCAGAAGTTCGCGGGATATTGGCACAGATACGCAGTATTTT. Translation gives CASRSSRDIGTDTQYF. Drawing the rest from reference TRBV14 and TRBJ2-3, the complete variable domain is EAGVTQFPSHSVIEKGQTVTLRCDPISGHDNLYWYRRVMGKEIKFLLHFVKESKQDESGMPNNRFLAERTGGTYSTLKVQPAELEDSGVYFCASRSSRDIGTDTQYFGPGTRLTVL.

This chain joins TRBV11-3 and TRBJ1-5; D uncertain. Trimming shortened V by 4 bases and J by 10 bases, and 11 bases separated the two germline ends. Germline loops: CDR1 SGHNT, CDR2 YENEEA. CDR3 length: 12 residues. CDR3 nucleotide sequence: TGTGCCAGCAGCTCAAGTGTGTCACCCCAGCATTTT. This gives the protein CASSSSVSPQHF.

The CDR3: CASSPPDRMNEAFF. As DNA, the CDR3 is TGTGCCAGCAGCCCACCGGACAGGATGAATGAAGCTTTCTTT. V is TRBV13 and J is TRBJ1-1; 7 bases are a match to TRBD1. CDR1 and CDR2 (germline): PRHDT, FYEKMQ (reference sequence). The CDR3 is made up of 14 amino acids. V dropped 5 bases and J dropped 7; count of bases not matched to a gene: 10.

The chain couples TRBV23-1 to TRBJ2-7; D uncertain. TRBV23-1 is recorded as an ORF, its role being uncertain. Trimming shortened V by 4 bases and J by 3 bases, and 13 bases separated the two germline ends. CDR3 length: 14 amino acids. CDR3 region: CASSPQDRVYEQYF. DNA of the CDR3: TGCGCCAGCAGTCCCCAAGACCGAGTCTACGAGCAGTACTTC.

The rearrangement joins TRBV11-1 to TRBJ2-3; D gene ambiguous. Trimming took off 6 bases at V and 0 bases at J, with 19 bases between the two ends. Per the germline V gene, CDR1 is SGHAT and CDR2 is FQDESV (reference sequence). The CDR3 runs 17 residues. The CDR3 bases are TGTGCCAGCAGACCCCCCATGGGATCCTATAGCACAGATACGCAGTATTTT. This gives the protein CASRPPMGSYSTDTQYF.

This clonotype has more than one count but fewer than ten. This CDR3 reads CASSPTNPGQRGYGYTF. In DNA form, the CDR3 reads TGTGCCAGCAGCCCGACGAATCCGGGACAGCGAGGGTATGGCTACACCTTC. This chain joins TRBV7-8 and TRBJ1-2; 7 bases are a match to TRBD1. The CDR3 is made up of 17 amino acids. Unmatched junction bases numbered 17, after V lost 5 bases and J lost 5 bases. Germline assignment: CDR1 SGHVS and CDR2 FQNEAQ.

The CDR3 sequence is CASSLFNTEAFF. The CDR3 DNA sequence: TGTGCCAGTAGCCTCTTTAACACTGAAGCTTTCTTT. The chain recombines TRBV19 with TRBJ1-1; D unclear. The V end was cut by 6 bases, the J end by 2 bases, with 7 bases between. Germline values: CDR1 LNHDA, CDR2 SQIVND (reference sequence). The CDR3 spans 12 residues.

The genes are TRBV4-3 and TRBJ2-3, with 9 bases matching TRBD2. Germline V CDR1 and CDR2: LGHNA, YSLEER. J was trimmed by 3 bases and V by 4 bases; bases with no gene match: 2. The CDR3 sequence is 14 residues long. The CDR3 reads CASSRLAGTDTQYF. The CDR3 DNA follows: TGCGCCAGCAGCCGGCTAGCGGGAACAGATACGCAGTATTTT.

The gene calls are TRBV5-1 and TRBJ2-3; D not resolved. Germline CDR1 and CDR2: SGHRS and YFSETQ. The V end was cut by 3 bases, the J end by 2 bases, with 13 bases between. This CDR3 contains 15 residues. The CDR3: CASSSYGESTDTQYF. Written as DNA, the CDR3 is TGCGCCAGCAGCTCTTACGGTGAATCCACAGATACGCAGTATTTT. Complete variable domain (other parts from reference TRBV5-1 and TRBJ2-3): KAGVTQTPRYLIKTRGQQVTLSCSPISGHRSVSWYQQTPGQGLQFLFEYFSETQRNKGNFPGRFSGRQFSNSRSEMNVSTLELGDSALYLCASSSYGESTDTQYFGPGTRLTVL.

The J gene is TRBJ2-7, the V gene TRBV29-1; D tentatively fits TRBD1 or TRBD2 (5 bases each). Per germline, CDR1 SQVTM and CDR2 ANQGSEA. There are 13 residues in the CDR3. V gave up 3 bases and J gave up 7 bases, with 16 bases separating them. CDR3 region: CSVEGPRAREQYF. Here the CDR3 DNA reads TGCAGCGTTGAGGGACCGAGGGCTCGGGAGCAGTACTTC.

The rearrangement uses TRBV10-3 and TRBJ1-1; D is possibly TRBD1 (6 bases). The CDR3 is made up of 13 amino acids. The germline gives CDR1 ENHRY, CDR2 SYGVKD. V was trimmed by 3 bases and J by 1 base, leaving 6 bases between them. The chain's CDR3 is CAISEQGNTEAFF. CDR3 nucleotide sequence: TGTGCCATCAGTGAACAGGGGAACACTGAAGCTTTCTTT.

CDR3 region: CSARTSGRSWYF. The CDR3 DNA reads TGCAGTGCTAGAACTAGCGGGAGATCATGGTACTTC. This chain links TRBV20-1 with TRBJ2-7; 11 bases align to TRBD2. Germline lookup yields CDR1 DFQATT and CDR2 SNEGSKA (reference sequence). This CDR3 has 12 residues. The junction had 6 bases not matched to a gene; V was cut back by 2 bases and J by 12 bases.

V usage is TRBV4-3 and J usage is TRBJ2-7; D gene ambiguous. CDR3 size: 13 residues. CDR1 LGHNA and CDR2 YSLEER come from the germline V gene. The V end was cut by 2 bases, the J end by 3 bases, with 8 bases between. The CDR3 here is CASSQQAFYEQYF. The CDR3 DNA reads TGCGCCAGCAGCCAACAGGCCTTCTACGAGCAGTACTTC.

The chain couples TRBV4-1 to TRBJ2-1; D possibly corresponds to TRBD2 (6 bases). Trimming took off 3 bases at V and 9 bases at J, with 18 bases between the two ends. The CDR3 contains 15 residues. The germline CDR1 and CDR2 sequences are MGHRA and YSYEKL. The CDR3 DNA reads TGCGCCAGCAGCCAGACCGGGACTGGTCTCTCTGAGCAGTTCTTC. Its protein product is CASSQTGTGLSEQFF.

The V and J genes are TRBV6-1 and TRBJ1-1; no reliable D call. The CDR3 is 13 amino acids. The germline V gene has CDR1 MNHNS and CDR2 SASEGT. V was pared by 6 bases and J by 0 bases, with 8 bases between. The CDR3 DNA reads TGTGCCAGCAGCCTTCAGGTGAACACTGAAGCTTTCTTT. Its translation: CASSLQVNTEAFF.

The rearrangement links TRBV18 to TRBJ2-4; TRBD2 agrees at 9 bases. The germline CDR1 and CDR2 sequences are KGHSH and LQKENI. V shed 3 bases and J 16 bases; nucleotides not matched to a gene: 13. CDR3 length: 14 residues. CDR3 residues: CASSPPTSGDVRYF. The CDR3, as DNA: TGTGCCAGCTCACCGCCGACTAGCGGAGACGTGCGCTACTTC.

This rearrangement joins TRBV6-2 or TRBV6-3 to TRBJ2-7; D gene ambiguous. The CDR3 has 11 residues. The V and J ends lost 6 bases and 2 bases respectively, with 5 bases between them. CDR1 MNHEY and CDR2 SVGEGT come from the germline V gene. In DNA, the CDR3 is TGTGCCAGCAGCCACACCTACGAGCAGTACTTC. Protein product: CASSHTYEQYF.

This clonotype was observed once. As DNA, the CDR3 is TGCAGTGCTAGTTCAACGGAGCACCTAGCCTACGAGCAGTACTTC. Protein product: CSASSTEHLAYEQYF. The J gene is TRBJ2-7, the V gene TRBV20-1; D is uncertain. Trimming stripped 3 bases from V and 2 bases from J, with 17 bases between. The CDR3 is 15 residues long. CDR1 and CDR2 from the germline V gene are DFQATT and SNEGSKA (reference sequence).

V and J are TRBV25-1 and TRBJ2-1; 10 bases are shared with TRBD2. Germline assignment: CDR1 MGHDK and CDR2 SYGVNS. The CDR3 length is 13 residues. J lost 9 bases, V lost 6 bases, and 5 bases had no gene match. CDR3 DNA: TGTGCCAGCAGATTAGCGGGGGGAGGTGAGCAGTTCTTC. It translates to CASRLAGGGEQFF.

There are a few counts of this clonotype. The CDR3 loop is CSVASAYEQYF. Written as DNA, the CDR3 is TGCAGCGTCGCTTCAGCTTACGAGCAGTACTTC. This chain joins TRBV29-1 and TRBJ2-7; D gene ambiguous. CDR1 and CDR2 (germline): SQVTM, ANQGSEA. Deletions cut 6 bases from V and 4 bases from J, with 10 bases between. This CDR3 has 11 residues.

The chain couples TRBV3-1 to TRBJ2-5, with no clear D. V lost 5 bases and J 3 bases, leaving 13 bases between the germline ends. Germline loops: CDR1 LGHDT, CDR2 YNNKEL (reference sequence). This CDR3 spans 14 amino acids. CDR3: CASSLIETEETQYF. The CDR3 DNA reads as TGTGCCAGCAGCTTAATAGAAACTGAAGAGACCCAGTACTTC.

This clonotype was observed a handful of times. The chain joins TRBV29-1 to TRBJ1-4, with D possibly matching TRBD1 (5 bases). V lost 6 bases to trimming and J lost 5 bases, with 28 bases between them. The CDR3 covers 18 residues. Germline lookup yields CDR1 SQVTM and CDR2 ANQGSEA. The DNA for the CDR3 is TGCAGCGTCCGAGGGGTGATCGGGACCGCTGATACAAATGAAAAACTGTTTTTT. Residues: CSVRGVIGTADTNEKLFF. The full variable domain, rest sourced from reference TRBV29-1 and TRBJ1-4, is SAVISQKPSRDICQRGTSLTIQCQVDSQVTMMFWYRQQPGQSLTLIATANQGSEATYESGFVIDKFPISRPNLTFSTLTVSNMSPEDSSIYLCSVRGVIGTADTNEKLFFGSGTQLSVL.

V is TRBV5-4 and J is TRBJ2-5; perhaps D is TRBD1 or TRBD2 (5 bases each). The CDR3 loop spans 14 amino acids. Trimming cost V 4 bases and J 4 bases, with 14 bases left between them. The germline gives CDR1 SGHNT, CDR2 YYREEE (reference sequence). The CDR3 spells CASSPRLGRETQYF. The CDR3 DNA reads TGTGCCAGCAGCCCACGGCTGGGACGAGAGACCCAGTACTTC.

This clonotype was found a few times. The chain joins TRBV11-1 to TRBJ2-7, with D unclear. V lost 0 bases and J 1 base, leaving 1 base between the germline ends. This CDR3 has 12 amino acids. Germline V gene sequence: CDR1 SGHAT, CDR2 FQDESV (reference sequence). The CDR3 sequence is CASSLASYEQYF. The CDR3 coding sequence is TGTGCCAGCAGCTTAGCGTCCTACGAGCAGTACTTC.

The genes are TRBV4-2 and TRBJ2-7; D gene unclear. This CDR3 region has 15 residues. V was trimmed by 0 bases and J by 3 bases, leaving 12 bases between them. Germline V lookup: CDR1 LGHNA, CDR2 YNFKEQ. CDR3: CASSQDYSRSYEQYF. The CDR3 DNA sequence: TGTGCCAGCAGCCAAGATTATTCTAGGAGCTACGAGCAGTACTTC.

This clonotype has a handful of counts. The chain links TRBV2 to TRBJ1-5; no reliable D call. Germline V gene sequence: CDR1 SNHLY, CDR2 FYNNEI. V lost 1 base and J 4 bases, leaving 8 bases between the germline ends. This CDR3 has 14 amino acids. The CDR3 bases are TGTGCCAGCAGTGAAGTCGGTCAAAATCAGCCCCAGCATTTT. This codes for CASSEVGQNQPQHF.

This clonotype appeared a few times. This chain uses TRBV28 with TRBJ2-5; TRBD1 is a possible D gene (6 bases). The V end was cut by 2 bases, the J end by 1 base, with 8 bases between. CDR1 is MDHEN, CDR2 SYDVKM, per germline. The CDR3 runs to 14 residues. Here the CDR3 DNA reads TGTGCCAGCAGTTTAGGGGGCAGCCAAGAGACCCAGTACTTC. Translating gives CASSLGGSQETQYF.

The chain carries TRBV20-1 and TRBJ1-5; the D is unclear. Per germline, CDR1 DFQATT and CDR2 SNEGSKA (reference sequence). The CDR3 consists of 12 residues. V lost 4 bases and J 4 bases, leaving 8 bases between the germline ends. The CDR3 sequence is CSAMVLNQPQHF. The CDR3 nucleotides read TGCAGTGCTATGGTCTTAAATCAGCCCCAGCATTTT.

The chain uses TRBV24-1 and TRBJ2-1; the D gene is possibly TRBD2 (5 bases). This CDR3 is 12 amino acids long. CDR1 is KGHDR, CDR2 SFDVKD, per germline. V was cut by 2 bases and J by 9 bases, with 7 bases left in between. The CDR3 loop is CATSDWAGEQFF. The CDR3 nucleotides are TGTGCCACCAGTGATTGGGCGGGTGAGCAGTTCTTC.

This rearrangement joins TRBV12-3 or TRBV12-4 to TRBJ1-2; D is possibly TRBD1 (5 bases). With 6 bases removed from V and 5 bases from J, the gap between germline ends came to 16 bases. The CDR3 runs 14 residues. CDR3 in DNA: TGTGCCAGCAGGTCCACCGGGACTATTTATGGCTACACCTTC. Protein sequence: CASRSTGTIYGYTF.